Below, 8 T cell receptor beta chains from the same sample are listed, as sequenced in a study of blood T cell repertoires in COVID-19. Data came from immunoSEQ multiplex PCR; TCRdb stores just in-frame clones and leaves some out. This table has 110,000 to 150,000 clones, about 90% appearing once. The sample was peripheral blood. The receptors originated from a woman older than 75 with acute or convalescent COVID-19.

This clone has a handful of counts. The chain carries TRBV18 and TRBJ1-6; D is perhaps TRBD1 (5 bases). From germline, CDR1 is KGHSH and CDR2 LQKENI. This CDR3 has 16 amino acids. Deletions cut 1 base from V and 9 bases from J, with 16 bases between. CDR3 sequence reads: CASSPRAGGWSSPLHF. In DNA form, the CDR3 reads TGTGCCAGCTCACCACGTGCGGGGGGATGGAGTTCACCCCTCCACTTT.

A single count supports this clone. This rearrangement joins TRBV13 to TRBJ1-2; TRBD1 agrees at 8 bases. V shed 5 bases and J 0 bases; nucleotides not matched to a gene: 5. The CDR3 has 15 amino acids. The V gene's germline CDR1 is PRHDT and CDR2 FYEKMQ (reference sequence). The CDR3 DNA follows: TGTGCCAGCAGCCCACGGGACAGGACTAACTATGGCTACACCTTC. Protein: CASSPRDRTNYGYTF.

V and J are TRBV12-3 or TRBV12-4 and TRBJ1-1; 7 bases agree with TRBD1. Trimming at V came to 5 bases and at J to 8 bases, leaving 8 bases not matched to a gene. The CDR3 totals 13 residues. Here the CDR3 reads CASSIPGQIEAFF. Here the CDR3 DNA reads TGTGCCAGCAGTATTCCGGGACAGATAGAAGCTTTCTTT.

V is TRBV24-1 and J is TRBJ2-5, with 8 bases lining up with TRBD2. There are 14 residues in the CDR3. With V trimmed by 6 bases and J by 3 bases, 5 bases remained unmatched. The germline CDR1 and CDR2 sequences are KGHDR and SFDVKD. CDR3 in DNA: TGTGCCACCAGTAACGGGGGGGGCGAAGAGACCCAGTACTTC. Translating gives CATSNGGGEETQYF.

The table lists this clone with a count of one. The V and J genes are TRBV12-5 and TRBJ2-6, with 7 bases identical to TRBD1. The CDR3 totals 15 residues. Germline loops: CDR1 LGHNT, CDR2 FRNRAP. J was trimmed by 2 bases and V by 8 bases; bases with no gene match: 6. In nucleotides, the CDR3 is TGTGCTAGTCACGCAGGGGGTCCTGGGGCCAACGTCCTGACTTTC. As protein: CASHAGGPGANVLTF. Full variable domain (rest looked up from reference TRBV12-5 and TRBJ2-6): DARVTQTPRHKVTEMGQEVTMRCQPILGHNTVFWYRQTMMQGLELLAYFRNRAPLDDSGMPKDRFSAEMPDATLATLKIQPSEPRDSAVYFCASHAGGPGANVLTFGAGSRLTVL.

The chain links TRBV30 to TRBJ1-2; D gene unclear. Germline V CDR1 and CDR2: GTSNPN, SVGIG (reference sequence). Trimming shortened V by 3 bases and J by 4 bases, and 12 bases separated the two germline ends. The CDR3 has 13 residues. The CDR3 coding sequence is TGTGCCTGGAGACCAGACCGAGGCTATGGCTACACCTTC. This encodes CAWRPDRGYGYTF.

This chain uses TRBV6-6 with TRBJ1-4, with D unclear. Trimming took off 4 bases at V and 6 bases at J, with 15 bases between the two ends. Germline V lookup: CDR1 MNHNY, CDR2 SVGAGI (reference sequence). This CDR3 is 15 amino acids long. The chain's CDR3 is CASSFPGGLDEKLFF. CDR3 coding DNA: TGTGCCAGCAGTTTCCCGGGAGGTCTGGATGAAAAACTGTTTTTT.

This clone appeared once. The rearrangement uses TRBV7-9 and TRBJ1-1, with 9 bases fitting TRBD1. The CDR3 is 14 amino acids. The germline V gene has CDR1 SEHNR and CDR2 FQNEAQ (reference sequence). The J segment lost 4 bases and the V segment lost 7 bases, leaving 7 bases of the junction unmatched. In DNA form, the CDR3 reads TGTGCCAGCACCTCGTGGGACAGGGCCACTGAAGCTTTCTTT. Its protein product is CASTSWDRATEAFF.